The entry that follows covers one TCR beta chain sequence. Its specificity is unknown. These data belong to a study of cytomegalovirus exposure and HLA in healthy donors. The primer mix had 60 Vbeta and 13 Jbeta primers. TCRdb keeps only in-frame clones here, not all; method: immunoSEQ multiplex PCR. This sample carries over 150,000 clones, 65% to 85% of them seen once, and the ten largest clones take approximately 1.2%. Regarding the study as a whole: Researchers reported from a later analysis that most CMV-associated TCR beta chains appeared HLA-restricted. Earlier findings revealed that most TCR beta V segments proved productive either about 87% or about 30% of the time.

The source of this sequence is a boy aged 2 to 10 in good health and CMV-seronegative. The source material was PBMCs.

CDR3 protein: CASSRGVGQSSGNTIYF. The CDR3 DNA follows: TGTGCCAGCAGCCGAGGGGTCGGACAGAGCTCTGGAAACACCATATATTTT. The chain recombines TRBV7-9 with TRBJ1-3; weak D call: TRBD1 (6 bases). V was cut by 5 bases and J by 0 bases, with 17 bases left in between. The CDR3 has 17 amino acids. Germline assignment: CDR1 SEHNR and CDR2 FQNEAQ (reference sequence).